Below are 6 T cell receptor beta chains sequenced from a single sample in a study of T-cell memory formation after mild COVID-19. TCRdb called the 5' RACE reads again in MiXCR, with one record for every CDR3 protein. The table records about 140,000 distinct CDR3 sequences, around 15% of them present only once. Specimen: PBMCs or a T cell subset sorted from them (not recorded which). The receptor source for this set is an adult woman who had mild COVID-19 (a few samples of this study predate the infection). Cell type and time point are not known.

This clonotype was detected only a few times. V is TRBV5-6 and J is TRBJ2-7; D not resolved. The CDR3 runs to 13 residues. CDR1 is SGHDT, CDR2 YYEEEE, per germline. V was cut by 5 bases and J by 1 base, with 10 bases left in between. The CDR3 nucleotides read TGTGCCAGCAGATCGGCCCCGTCCTACGAGCAGTACTTC. Its translation is CASRSAPSYEQYF.

V gene TRBV4-1 combines with J gene TRBJ2-5; D possibly uses TRBD1 or TRBD2 (5 bases each). The CDR3 contains 14 residues. Germline V lookup: CDR1 MGHRA, CDR2 YSYEKL. Trimming shortened V by 1 base and J by 1 base, and 7 bases separated the two germline ends. Here the CDR3 reads CASSQVGAQETQYF. The CDR3, as DNA: TGCGCCAGCAGCCAAGTCGGGGCCCAAGAGACCCAGTACTTC.

V usage is TRBV2 and J usage is TRBJ2-1; weak D call: TRBD2 (5 bases). CDR3 length equals 15 residues. Per the germline V gene, CDR1 is SNHLY and CDR2 is FYNNEI. Trimming removed 7 bases from V and 0 bases from J, with 13 bases in between. This chain's CDR3 is CASKKDWSSYNEQFF. For the CDR3, the DNA is TGTGCCAGCAAGAAGGACTGGAGCTCCTACAATGAGCAGTTCTTC.

The rearrangement joins TRBV11-2 to TRBJ1-1; 7 nucleotides align to TRBD1. The trim removed 4 bases at V and 9 bases at J, leaving 32 bases unmatched. CDR1 is SGHAT and CDR2 is FQNNGV in the germline V gene. The CDR3 has 21 amino acids. The CDR3 bases are TGTGCCAGCAGCTCCCACAAACAGGGGTTCAAAACTGGGGGCCCACCTGGGAAAGCTTTCTTT. This codes for CASSSHKQGFKTGGPPGKAFF.

This chain links TRBV4-3 with TRBJ2-1; no clear D gene. Germline-derived CDR1 and CDR2 are LGHNA and YSLEER. V lost 4 bases and J 6 bases, leaving 13 bases between the germline ends. The CDR3 spans 14 residues. CDR3 sequence: CASSPTQNLNEQFF. The CDR3 DNA follows: TGCGCCAGCAGCCCTACCCAAAATCTCAATGAGCAGTTCTTC.

This clonotype has at least ten counts. The chain links TRBV5-1 to TRBJ2-1, with 7 positions matching TRBD1. After removal of 5 bases from V and 3 bases from J, the junction contained 5 bases not matched to a gene. The germline V gene has CDR1 SGHRS and CDR2 YFSETQ. This CDR3 region has 14 residues. CDR3 DNA sequence: TGCGCCAGCAGAGGGACAGTAGACTACAATGAGCAGTTCTTC. Encoded protein: CASRGTVDYNEQFF.